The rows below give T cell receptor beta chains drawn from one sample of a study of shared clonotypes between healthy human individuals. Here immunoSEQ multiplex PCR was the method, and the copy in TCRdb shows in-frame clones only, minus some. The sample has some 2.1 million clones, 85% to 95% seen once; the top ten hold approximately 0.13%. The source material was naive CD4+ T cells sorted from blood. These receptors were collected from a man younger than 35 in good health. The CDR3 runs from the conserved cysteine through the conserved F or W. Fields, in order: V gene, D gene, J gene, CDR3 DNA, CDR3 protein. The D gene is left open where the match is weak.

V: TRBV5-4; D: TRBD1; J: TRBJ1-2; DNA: TGTGCCAGCAGCCATTCAGGGACAGGCTCAATCTATGGCTACACCTTC; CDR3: CASSHSGTGSIYGYTF
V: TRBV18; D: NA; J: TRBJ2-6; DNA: TGTGCCAGCTCACAGGGTTCGTCTGAGGACCTGACTTTC; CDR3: CASSQGSSEDLTF
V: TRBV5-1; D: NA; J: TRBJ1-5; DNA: TGCGCCAGCAGCATCGGGACACTAAATCAGCCCCAGCATTTT; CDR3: CASSIGTLNQPQHF
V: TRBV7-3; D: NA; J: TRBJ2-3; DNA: TGTGCCAGCAGCTCCGATTCTACGCAGTATTTT; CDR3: CASSSDSTQYF
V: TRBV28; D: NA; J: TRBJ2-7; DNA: TGTGCCAGCAGTTTAACCCCCGTCTACGAGCAGTACTTC; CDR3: CASSLTPVYEQYF
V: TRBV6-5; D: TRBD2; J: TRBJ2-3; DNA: TGTGCCAGCAGTTACGGCGGGAGGATCACAGATACGCAGTATTTT; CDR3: CASSYGGRITDTQYF
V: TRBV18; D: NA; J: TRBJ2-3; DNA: TGTGCCAGCTCACCGATATCGAAAGGGCAGGCCACAGATACGCAGTATTTT; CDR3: CASSPISKGQATDTQYF
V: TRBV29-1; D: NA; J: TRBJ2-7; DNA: TGCAGCGCCGTACAGGGTACCCACGAGCAGTACTTC; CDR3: CSAVQGTHEQYF
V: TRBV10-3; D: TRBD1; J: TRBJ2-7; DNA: TGTGCCATCAGTGAAAGGACAGGGCCCTACGAGCAGTACTTC; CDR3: CAISERTGPYEQYF
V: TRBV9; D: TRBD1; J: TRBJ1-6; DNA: TGTGCCAGCAGTGTGGGGACAGGGAATTCACCCCTCCACTTT; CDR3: CASSVGTGNSPLHF
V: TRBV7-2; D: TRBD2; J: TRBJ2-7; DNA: TGTGCCAGCAGCTCGACTAGCCTATTCCCCTACGAGCAGTACTTC; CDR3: CASSSTSLFPYEQYF
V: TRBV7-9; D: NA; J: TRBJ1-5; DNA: TGTGCCAGCAGCTCTCAGGGGCAGCCCCAGCATTTT; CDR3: CASSSQGQPQHF
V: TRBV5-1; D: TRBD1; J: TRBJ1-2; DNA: TGCGCCAGCAGCCCGGGGAACAGGGGGGACTATGGCTACACCTTC; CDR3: CASSPGNRGDYGYTF